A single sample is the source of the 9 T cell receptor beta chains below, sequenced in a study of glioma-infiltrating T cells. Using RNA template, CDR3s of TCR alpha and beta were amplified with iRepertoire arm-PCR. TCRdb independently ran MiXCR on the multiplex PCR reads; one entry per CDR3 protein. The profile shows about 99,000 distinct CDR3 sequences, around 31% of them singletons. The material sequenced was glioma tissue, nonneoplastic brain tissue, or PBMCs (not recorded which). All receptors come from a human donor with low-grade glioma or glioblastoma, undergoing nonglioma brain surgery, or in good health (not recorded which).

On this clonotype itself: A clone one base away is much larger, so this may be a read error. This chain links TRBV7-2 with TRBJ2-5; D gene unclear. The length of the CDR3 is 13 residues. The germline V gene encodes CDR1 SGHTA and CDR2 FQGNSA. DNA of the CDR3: TGTGCCAGCAGCCAAGCCCCCCAAGAGGCCCAGTACTTC. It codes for CASSQAPQEAQYF.

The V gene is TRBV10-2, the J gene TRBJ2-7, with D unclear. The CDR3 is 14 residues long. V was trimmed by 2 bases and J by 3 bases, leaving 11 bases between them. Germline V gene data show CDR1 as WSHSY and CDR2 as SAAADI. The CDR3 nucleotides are TGCGCCAGCAGTGAGGGATGGGGTCTCTACGAGCAGTACTTC. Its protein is CASSEGWGLYEQYF.

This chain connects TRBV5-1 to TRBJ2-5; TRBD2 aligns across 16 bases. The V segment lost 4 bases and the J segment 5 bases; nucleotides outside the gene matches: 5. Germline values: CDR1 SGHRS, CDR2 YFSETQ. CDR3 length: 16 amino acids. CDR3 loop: CASSPGLAGGQETQYF. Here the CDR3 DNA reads TGCGCCAGCAGCCCGGGACTAGCGGGGGGGCAGGAGACCCAGTACTTC. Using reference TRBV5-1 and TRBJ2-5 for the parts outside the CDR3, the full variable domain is KAGVTQTPRYLIKTRGQQVTLSCSPISGHRSVSWYQQTPGQGLQFLFEYFSETQRNKGNFPGRFSGRQFSNSRSEMNVSTLELGDSALYLCASSPGLAGGQETQYFGPGTRLLVL.

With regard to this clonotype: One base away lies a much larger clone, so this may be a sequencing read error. The CDR3 protein is CASSQTGANYGYAF. The CDR3 DNA reads TGTGCCAGCAGCCAGACAGGGGCTAACTATGGCTACGCCTTC. The genes are TRBV6-2 or TRBV6-3 and TRBJ1-2; TRBD1 agrees at 8 bases. The CDR3 length is 14 residues. CDR1 and CDR2 (germline): MNHEY, SVGEGT.

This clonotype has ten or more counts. CDR3 amino acids: CASSLGLAGGYNEQFF. The CDR3 DNA follows: TGCGCCAGCAGCCTAGGACTAGCGGGGGGGTACAATGAGCAGTTCTTC. This chain links TRBV4-3 with TRBJ2-1; 15 nucleotides match TRBD2. The CDR3 extends over 16 amino acids. The trim removed 4 bases at V and 4 bases at J, leaving 2 bases unmatched. Germline V gene lookup returns CDR1 LGHNA and CDR2 YSLEER.

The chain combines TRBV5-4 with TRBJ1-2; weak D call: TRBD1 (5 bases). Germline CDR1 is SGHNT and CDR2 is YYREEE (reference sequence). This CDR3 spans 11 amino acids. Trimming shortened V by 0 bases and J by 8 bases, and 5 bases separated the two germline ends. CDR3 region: CASSLAGGYTF. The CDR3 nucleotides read TGTGCCAGCAGCTTGGCAGGGGGCTACACCTTC.

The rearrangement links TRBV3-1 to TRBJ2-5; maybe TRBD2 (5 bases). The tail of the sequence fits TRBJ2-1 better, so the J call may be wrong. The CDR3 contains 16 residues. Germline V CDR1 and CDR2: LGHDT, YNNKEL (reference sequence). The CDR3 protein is CASSQTVGNGVLGQFF. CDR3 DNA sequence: TGTGCCAGCAGCCAAACCGTCGGGAACGGAGTTCTTGGGCAGTTCTTC.

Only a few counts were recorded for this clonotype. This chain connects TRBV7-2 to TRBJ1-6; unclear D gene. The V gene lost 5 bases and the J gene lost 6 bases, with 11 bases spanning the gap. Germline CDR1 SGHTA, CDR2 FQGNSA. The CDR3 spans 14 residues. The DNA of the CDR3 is TGTGCCAGCAGCAACAGCGGTGGTAATTCACCCCTCCACTTT. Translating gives CASSNSGGNSPLHF.

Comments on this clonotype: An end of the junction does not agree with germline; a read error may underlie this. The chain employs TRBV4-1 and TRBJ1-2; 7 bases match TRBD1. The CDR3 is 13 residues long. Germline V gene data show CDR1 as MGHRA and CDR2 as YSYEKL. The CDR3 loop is CASSQQGYYGYNF. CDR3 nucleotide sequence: TGCGCCAGCAGTCAACAGGGGTACTATGGCTACAACTTC.